The 14 T cell receptor beta chains below come from one sample, sequenced in a study of blood T cell repertoires in COVID-19. Assay: immunoSEQ multiplex PCR; the TCRdb copy retains only in-frame clones and omits some. Of about 61,000 clones in the sample, 88% are singletons; the top ten hold 20% to 25%. Sequencing was carried out using peripheral blood. All receptors derive from a woman aged 45-65 years with active or convalescent COVID-19.

The J gene is TRBJ1-4, the V gene TRBV4-2; 10 bases fit TRBD1. Germline-derived CDR1 and CDR2 are LGHNA and YNFKEQ. The CDR3 consists of 14 residues. V gave up 3 bases and J gave up 8 bases; unmatched junction bases: 3. For the CDR3, the DNA is TGTGCCAGCAGCCAGACAGGGGGCGGGGAAAAACTGTTTTTT. Its protein product is CASSQTGGGEKLFF.

The V call is TRBV6-5, the J call TRBJ2-7, with D unclear. Trimming took 0 bases from V and 0 from J, leaving 9 bases between them. CDR1 and CDR2 from the germline V gene are MNHEY and SVGAGI. The CDR3 sequence is 15 residues long. This CDR3 reads CASSYSPLSSYEQYF. DNA of the CDR3: TGTGCCAGCAGTTACTCGCCCCTAAGCTCCTACGAGCAGTACTTC.

The rearrangement links TRBV5-5 to TRBJ1-6; D is possibly TRBD1 (5 bases). Looked up from germline, CDR1 is SGHKS and CDR2 is YYEKEE (reference sequence). V dropped 3 bases and J dropped 5 bases, with 18 bases sitting between them. The CDR3 is 17 residues long. The CDR3, as DNA: TGTGCCAGCAGCTACGACAACCCAGGGATCCATAATTCACCCCTCCACTTT. Translated, it gives CASSYDNPGIHNSPLHF.

The genes are TRBV5-1 and TRBJ2-7; a weak D match, TRBD2 (6 bases). Trimming pared 8 bases from V and 2 bases from J, leaving 17 bases between. Germline CDR1 reads SGHRS; CDR2 reads YFSETQ. This CDR3 contains 14 residues. The CDR3 DNA reads as TGCGCCAGTACGAGGGCGGGGTCCACCTACGAGCAGTACTTC. It yields the protein CASTRAGSTYEQYF. Full variable domain (missing parts from reference TRBV5-1 and TRBJ2-7): KAGVTQTPRYLIKTRGQQVTLSCSPISGHRSVSWYQQTPGQGLQFLFEYFSETQRNKGNFPGRFSGRQFSNSRSEMNVSTLELGDSALYLCASTRAGSTYEQYFGPGTRLTVT.

CDR3 residues: CASSYGTRADTQYF. The CDR3 DNA is TGTGCCAGCAGTTACGGGACTAGGGCAGATACGCAGTATTTT. V usage is TRBV27 and J usage is TRBJ2-3, with 8 nucleotides matching TRBD2. The CDR3 is 14 amino acids. The V gene's germline CDR1 is MNHEY and CDR2 SMNVEV (reference sequence). V gave up 4 bases and J gave up 4 bases; unmatched junction bases: 4.

The chain combines TRBV6-1 with TRBJ2-2, with 7 bases aligning to TRBD1. The CDR3 consists of 15 residues. Germline loops: CDR1 MNHNS, CDR2 SASEGT. V lost 1 base to trimming and J lost 1 base; unmatched junction nucleotides: 0. CDR3 bases: TGTGCCAGCAGTGAAGGGACAGGGAACACCGGGGAGCTGTTTTTT. It encodes CASSEGTGNTGELFF.

This clone was found a few times. The gene calls are TRBV4-1 and TRBJ1-5; D gene uncertain. V shed 2 bases and J shed 7 bases, with 9 bases lying between them. The germline V gene encodes CDR1 MGHRA and CDR2 YSYEKL. CDR3 length: 13 amino acids. This CDR3 reads CASSQSRFQPQHF. The CDR3 nucleotides read TGCGCCAGCAGCCAATCGAGGTTCCAGCCCCAGCATTTT.

The chain carries TRBV7-5 and TRBJ1-2. TRBV7-5 is annotated as a pseudogene. The CDR3 extends over 17 amino acids. The CDR3 DNA sequence: TGTGTCAGAAGCCCCCCTCGGGGTGGGGTACCTAACTATGGCTACACCTTC. Translation: CVRSPPRGGVPNYGYTF.

The rearrangement links TRBV2 to TRBJ1-2; D might be TRBD1 (6 bases). Deletions cut 0 bases from V and 8 bases from J, with 19 bases between. This CDR3 spans 16 amino acids. Looked up from germline, CDR1 is SNHLY and CDR2 is FYNNEI. The CDR3 protein is CASSEAGTPLMVGYTF. CDR3 in DNA: TGTGCCAGCAGTGAAGCGGGGACACCCCTAATGGTCGGCTACACCTTC.

V is TRBV20-1 and J is TRBJ2-2; D is unclear. Deletions cut 3 bases from V and 0 bases from J, with 8 bases between. Germline values: CDR1 DFQATT, CDR2 SNEGSKA (reference sequence). This CDR3 spans 14 amino acids. This chain's CDR3 is CSASRDPNTGELFF. Here the CDR3 DNA reads TGCAGTGCTAGTCGAGATCCGAACACCGGGGAGCTGTTTTTT.

The chain couples TRBV11-2 to TRBJ1-4; TRBD1 aligns across 10 bases. The CDR3 has 16 residues. Germline trimming cut 5 bases from V and 8 bases from J; bases unmatched to any gene: 11. Germline lookup yields CDR1 SGHAT and CDR2 FQNNGV. The CDR3 is CASSLGQGSVGEKLFF. The CDR3 DNA reads TGTGCCAGCAGCCTGGGACAGGGGAGTGTCGGAGAAAAACTGTTTTTT.

The chain links TRBV6-5 to TRBJ2-5; tentative D call: TRBD1 (6 bases). This CDR3 has 16 residues. Germline V gene lookup returns CDR1 MNHEY and CDR2 SVGAGI. With 2 bases removed from V and 3 bases from J, the gap between germline ends came to 16 bases. CDR3 nucleotides: TGTGCCAGCAGTTACGGGGGCCGAGGGGTAAAAGAGACCCAGTACTTC. Protein product: CASSYGGRGVKETQYF.

This clone was detected a few times. DNA for the CDR3: TGCAGCGTTTTCGAGCAGGATAACTATGGCTACACCTTC. This codes for CSVFEQDNYGYTF. This chain uses TRBV29-1 with TRBJ1-2; D not certain. The CDR3 length is 13 residues. The V and J ends lost 5 bases and 1 base respectively, with 11 bases between them. The germline CDR1 and CDR2 sequences are SQVTM and ANQGSEA.

This clone was recorded a few times. This sequence joins TRBV7-9 and TRBJ2-1, with 13 bases lining up with TRBD2. There are 16 residues in the CDR3. From germline, CDR1 is SEHNR and CDR2 FQNEAQ (reference sequence). V was pared by 4 bases and J by 6 bases, with 6 bases of the junction left unmatched. This CDR3 reads CASSSGTSGMSNEQFF. In DNA, the CDR3 is TGTGCCAGCAGCTCTGGGACTAGCGGGATGAGCAATGAGCAGTTCTTC.